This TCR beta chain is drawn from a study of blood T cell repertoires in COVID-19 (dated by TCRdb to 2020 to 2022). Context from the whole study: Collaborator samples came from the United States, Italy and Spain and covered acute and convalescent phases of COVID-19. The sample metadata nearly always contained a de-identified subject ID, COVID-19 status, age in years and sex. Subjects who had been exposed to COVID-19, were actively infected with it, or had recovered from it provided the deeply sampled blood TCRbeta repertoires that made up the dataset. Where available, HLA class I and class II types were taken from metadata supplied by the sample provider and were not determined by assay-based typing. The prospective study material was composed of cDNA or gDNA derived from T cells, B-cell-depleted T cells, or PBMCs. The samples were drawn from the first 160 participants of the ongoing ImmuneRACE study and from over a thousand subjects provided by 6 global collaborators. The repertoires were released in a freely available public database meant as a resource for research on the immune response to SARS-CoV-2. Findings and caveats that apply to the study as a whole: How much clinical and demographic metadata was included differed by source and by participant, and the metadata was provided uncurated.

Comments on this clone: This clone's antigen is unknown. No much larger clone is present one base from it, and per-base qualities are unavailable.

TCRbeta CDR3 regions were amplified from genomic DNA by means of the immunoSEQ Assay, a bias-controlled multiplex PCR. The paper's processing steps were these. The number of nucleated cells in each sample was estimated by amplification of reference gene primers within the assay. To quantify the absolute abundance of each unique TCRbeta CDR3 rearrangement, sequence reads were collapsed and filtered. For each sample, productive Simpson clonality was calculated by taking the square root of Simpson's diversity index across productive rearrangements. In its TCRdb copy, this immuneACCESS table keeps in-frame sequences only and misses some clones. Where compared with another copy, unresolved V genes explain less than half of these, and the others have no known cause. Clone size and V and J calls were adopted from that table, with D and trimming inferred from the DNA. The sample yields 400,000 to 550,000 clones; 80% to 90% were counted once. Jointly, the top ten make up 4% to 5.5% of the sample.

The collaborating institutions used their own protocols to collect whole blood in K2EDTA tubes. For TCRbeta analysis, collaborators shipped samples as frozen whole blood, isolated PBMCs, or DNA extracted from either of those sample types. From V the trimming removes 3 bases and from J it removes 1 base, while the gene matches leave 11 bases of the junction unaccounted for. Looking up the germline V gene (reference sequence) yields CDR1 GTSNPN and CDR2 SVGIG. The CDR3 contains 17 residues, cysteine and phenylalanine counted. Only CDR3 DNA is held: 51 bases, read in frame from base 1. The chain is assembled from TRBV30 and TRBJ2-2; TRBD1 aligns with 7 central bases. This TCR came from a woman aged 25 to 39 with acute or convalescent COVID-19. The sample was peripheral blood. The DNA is TGTGCCTGGAGCCTTTTGCAACAGGGGCGGAACACCGGGGAGCTGTTTTTT. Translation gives CAWSLLQQGRNTGELFF.